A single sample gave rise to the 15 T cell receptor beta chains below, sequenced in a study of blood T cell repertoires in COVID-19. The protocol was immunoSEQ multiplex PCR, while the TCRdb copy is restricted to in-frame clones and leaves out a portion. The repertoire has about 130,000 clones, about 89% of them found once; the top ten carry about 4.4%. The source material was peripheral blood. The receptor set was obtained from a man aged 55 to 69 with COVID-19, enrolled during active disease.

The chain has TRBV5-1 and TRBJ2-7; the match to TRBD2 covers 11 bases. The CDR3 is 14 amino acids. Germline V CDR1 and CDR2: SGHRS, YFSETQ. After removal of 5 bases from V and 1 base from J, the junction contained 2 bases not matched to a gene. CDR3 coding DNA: TGCGCCAGCAGTACTAGCGGGGGTTCCTACGAGCAGTACTTC. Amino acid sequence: CASSTSGGSYEQYF.

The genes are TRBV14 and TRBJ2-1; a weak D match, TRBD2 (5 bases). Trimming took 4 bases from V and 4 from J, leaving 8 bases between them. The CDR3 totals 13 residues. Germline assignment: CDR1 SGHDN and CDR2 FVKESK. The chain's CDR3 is CASSRRVYNEQFF. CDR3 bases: TGTGCCAGCAGCCGGCGGGTTTACAATGAGCAGTTCTTC.

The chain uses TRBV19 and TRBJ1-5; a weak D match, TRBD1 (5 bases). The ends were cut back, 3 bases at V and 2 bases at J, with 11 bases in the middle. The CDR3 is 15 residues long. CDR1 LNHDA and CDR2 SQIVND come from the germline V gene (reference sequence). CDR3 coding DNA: TGTGCCAGTAGTATGACGGGAGGGGGCAATCAGCCCCAGCATTTT. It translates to CASSMTGGGNQPQHF.

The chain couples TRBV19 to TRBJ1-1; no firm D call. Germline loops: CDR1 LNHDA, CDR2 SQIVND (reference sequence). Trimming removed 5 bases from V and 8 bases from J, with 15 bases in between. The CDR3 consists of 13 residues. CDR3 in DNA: TGTGCCAGTAGTTCTAGGTATGTGATCGAAGCTTTCTTT. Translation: CASSSRYVIEAFF.

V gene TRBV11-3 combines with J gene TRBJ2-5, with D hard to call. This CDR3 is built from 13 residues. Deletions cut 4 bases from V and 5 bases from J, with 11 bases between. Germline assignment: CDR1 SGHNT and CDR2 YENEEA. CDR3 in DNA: TGTGCCAGCAGCTCAACTATATTGGAGACCCAGTACTTC. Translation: CASSSTILETQYF. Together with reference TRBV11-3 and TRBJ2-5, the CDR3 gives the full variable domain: EAGVVQSPRYKIIEKKQPVAFWCNPISGHNTLYWYLQNLGQGPELLIRYENEEAVDDSQLPKDRFSAERLKGVDSTLKIQPAELGDSAVYLCASSSTILETQYFGPGTRLLVL.

CDR3 region: CASGTTGNSPLHF. The CDR3 DNA reads as TGTGCCAGCGGGACAACAGGGAATTCACCCCTCCACTTT. The chain recombines TRBV25-1 with TRBJ1-6, with D possibly TRBD1 on 6 matching bases. V shed 8 bases and J shed 7 bases, with 12 bases lying between them. CDR3 length: 13 residues. In germline, CDR1 is MGHDK, CDR2 SYGVNS. The variable domain in full, with the rest retrieved from reference TRBV25-1 and TRBJ1-6, is EADIYQTPRYLVIGTGKKITLECSQTMGHDKMYWYQQDPGMELHLIHYSYGVNSTEKGDLSSESTVSRIRTEHFPLTLESARPSHTSQYLCASGTTGNSPLHFGNGTRLTVT.

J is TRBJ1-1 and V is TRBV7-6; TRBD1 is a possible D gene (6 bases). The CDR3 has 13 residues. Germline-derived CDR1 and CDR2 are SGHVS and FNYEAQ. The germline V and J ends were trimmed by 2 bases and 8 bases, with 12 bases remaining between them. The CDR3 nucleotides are TGTGCCAGCAGCTTAATATCAGGACAGGAAGCTTTCTTT. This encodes CASSLISGQEAFF.

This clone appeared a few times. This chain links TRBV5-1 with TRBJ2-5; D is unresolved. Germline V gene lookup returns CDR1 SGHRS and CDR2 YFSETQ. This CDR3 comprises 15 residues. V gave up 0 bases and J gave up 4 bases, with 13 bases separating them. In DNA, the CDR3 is TGCGCCAGCAGCTTGGCCGGTGCGTCCCCAGAGACCCAGTACTTC. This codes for CASSLAGASPETQYF.

Written as DNA, the CDR3 is TGTGCCAGCAGCCTTACCGGGATAGGTAGCACTGAAGCTTTCTTT. Translated: CASSLTGIGSTEAFF. The genes are TRBV7-3 and TRBJ1-1; D ambiguous. Deletions cut 5 bases from V and 4 bases from J, with 17 bases between. This CDR3 has 15 residues. Germline-derived CDR1 and CDR2 are SGHTA and FQGTGA.

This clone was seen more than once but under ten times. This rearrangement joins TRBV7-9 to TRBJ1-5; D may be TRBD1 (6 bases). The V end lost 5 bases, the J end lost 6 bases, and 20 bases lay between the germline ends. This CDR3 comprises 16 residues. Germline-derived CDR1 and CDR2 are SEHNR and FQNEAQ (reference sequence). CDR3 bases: TGTGCCAGCAGCCCCGGGAACCAGGGGACGGGTCAGCCCCAGCATTTT. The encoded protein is CASSPGNQGTGQPQHF.

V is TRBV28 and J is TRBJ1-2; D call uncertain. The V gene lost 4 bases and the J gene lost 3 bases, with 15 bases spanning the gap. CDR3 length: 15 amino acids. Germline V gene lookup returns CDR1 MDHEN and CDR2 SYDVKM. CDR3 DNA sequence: TGTGCCAGCAGTTCCCCACGCCTAATCTACTATGGCTACACCTTC. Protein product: CASSSPRLIYYGYTF.

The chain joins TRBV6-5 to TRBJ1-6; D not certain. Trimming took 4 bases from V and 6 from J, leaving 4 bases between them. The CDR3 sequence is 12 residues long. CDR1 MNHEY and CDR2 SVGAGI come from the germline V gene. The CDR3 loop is CASSFINSPLHF. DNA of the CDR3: TGTGCCAGCAGTTTTATTAATTCACCCCTCCACTTT.

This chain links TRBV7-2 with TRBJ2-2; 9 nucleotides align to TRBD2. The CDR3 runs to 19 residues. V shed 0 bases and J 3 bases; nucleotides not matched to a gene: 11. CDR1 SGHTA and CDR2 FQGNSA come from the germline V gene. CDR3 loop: CASSLAGTSTLRDTGELFF. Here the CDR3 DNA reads TGTGCCAGCAGCTTAGCGGGGACTAGCACTCTAAGGGACACCGGGGAGCTGTTTTTT.

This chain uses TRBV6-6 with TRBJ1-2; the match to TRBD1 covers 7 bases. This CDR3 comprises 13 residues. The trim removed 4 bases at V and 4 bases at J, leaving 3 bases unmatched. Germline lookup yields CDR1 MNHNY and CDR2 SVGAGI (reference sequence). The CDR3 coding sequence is TGTGCCAGCAGTTCGGACAGGACCTATGGCTACACCTTC. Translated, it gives CASSSDRTYGYTF.

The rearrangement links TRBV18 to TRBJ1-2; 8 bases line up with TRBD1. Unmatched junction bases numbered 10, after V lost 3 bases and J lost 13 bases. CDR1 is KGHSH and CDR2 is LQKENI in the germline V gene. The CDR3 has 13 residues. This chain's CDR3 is CASSPGTGTYPTF. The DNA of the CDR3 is TGTGCCAGCTCACCCGGGACAGGAACTTACCCCACCTTC.